A single sample is the source of the 16 T cell receptor beta chains below, sequenced in a study of Graves' ophthalmopathy and Graves' hyperthyroidism. Amplified material comprised TCR beta CDR3 regions derived from RNA transcripts. In the first round, RT-PCR was carried out with HTBI primers, and a multiplex PCR formed the second round. MiXCR was run by TCRdb on the multiplex PCR reads, yielding one entry per CDR3 protein. This table has more than 1,000,000 distinct CDR3 sequences, approximately 35% appearing once. Sequenced material: peripheral blood or thyroid tissue (not recorded which). The receptors shown here come from an adult man with Graves' hyperthyroidism.

The rearrangement uses TRBV25-1 and TRBJ1-3; D unresolved. CDR1 MGHDK and CDR2 SYGVNS come from the germline V gene. V was cut by 6 bases and J by 2 bases, with 11 bases left in between. CDR3 size: 14 residues. CDR3 nucleotides: TGTGCCAGCAGCCTCATCGGGCCTGGAAACACCATATATTTT. It is translated as CASSLIGPGNTIYF.

CDR3 amino acids: CASSQEGHGAGREAFF. In DNA form, the CDR3 reads TGTGCCAGCAGCCAAGAGGGACACGGGGCTGGGCGCGAAGCTTTCTTT. The chain couples TRBV4-2 to TRBJ1-1; D is perhaps TRBD1 (6 bases). The CDR3 spans 16 residues. The V gene's germline CDR1 is LGHNA and CDR2 YNFKEQ. The germline V and J ends were trimmed by 0 bases and 8 bases, with 19 bases remaining between them.

V usage is TRBV7-2 and J usage is TRBJ2-7; possibly TRBD1 for D (5 bases). Trimming stripped 1 base from V and 3 bases from J, with 13 bases between. The germline gives CDR1 SGHTA, CDR2 FQGNSA. The CDR3 is 15 residues long. CDR3 nucleotides: TGTGCCAGCAGCTTAGAGGCAGGGTGGGACTACGAGCAGTACTTC. The encoded protein is CASSLEAGWDYEQYF. The full variable domain, completed using reference TRBV7-2 and TRBJ2-7, is GAGVSQSPSNKVTEKGKDVELRCDPISGHTALYWYRQSLGQGLEFLIYFQGNSAPDKSGLPSDRFSAERTGGSVSTLTIQRTQQEDSAVYLCASSLEAGWDYEQYFGPGTRLTVT.

The chain employs TRBV7-7 and TRBJ2-2; 10 nucleotides line up with TRBD1. From germline, CDR1 is SSHAT and CDR2 FNYEAQ (reference sequence). The CDR3 is 18 residues long. V gave up 5 bases and J gave up 4 bases; unmatched junction bases: 13. The CDR3 is CASSPEGTGVTFTGELFF. CDR3 DNA: TGTGCCAGCAGCCCCGAGGGGACAGGGGTGACGTTCACCGGGGAGCTGTTTTTT.

The table lists this clonotype with many counts. The chain recombines TRBV7-2 with TRBJ1-6; D unresolved. Trimming took off 8 bases at V and 11 bases at J, with 10 bases between the two ends. CDR1 and CDR2 from the germline V gene are SGHTA and FQGNSA. The CDR3 is 11 residues long. In DNA form, the CDR3 reads TGTGCCAGCGCCAACGTTCCACCCCTCCACTTT. As protein: CASANVPPLHF.

This clonotype was counted only a few times. The chain recombines TRBV20-1 with TRBJ1-6, with a weak D call TRBD1 (6 bases). Trimming removed 2 bases from V and 0 bases from J, with 14 bases in between. Germline V gene sequence: CDR1 DFQATT, CDR2 SNEGSKA (reference sequence). This CDR3 contains 17 residues. DNA for the CDR3: TGCAGTGCTAGACCGACAGGACTACGCTCCTATAATTCACCCCTCCACTTT. Protein product: CSARPTGLRSYNSPLHF.

This clonotype was counted a few times. Likely a read error: the CDR3 ends without its conserved phenylalanine or tryptophan. The rearrangement uses TRBV9 and TRBJ2-5; a possible D gene is TRBD1 (5 bases). Germline assignment: CDR1 SGDLS and CDR2 YYNGEE. This CDR3 region has 15 residues. The V end lost 0 bases, the J end lost 2 bases, and 11 bases lay between the germline ends. CDR3: CASSVGGSTQETQYS. As DNA, the CDR3 is TGTGCCAGCAGCGTAGGGGGCAGTACACAAGAGACCCAGTACTCC.

This chain links TRBV7-2 with TRBJ1-2; D not certain. V lost 3 bases and J 3 bases, leaving 11 bases between the germline ends. The CDR3 spans 14 residues. Germline-derived CDR1 and CDR2 are SGHTA and FQGNSA. CDR3 DNA sequence: TGTGCCAGCAGCTTTTCGTCAGAAGACTATGGCTACACCTTC. Residues: CASSFSSEDYGYTF. Full variable domain (remainder filled in from reference TRBV7-2 and TRBJ1-2): GAGVSQSPSNKVTEKGKDVELRCDPISGHTALYWYRQSLGQGLEFLIYFQGNSAPDKSGLPSDRFSAERTGGSVSTLTIQRTQQEDSAVYLCASSFSSEDYGYTFGSGTRLTVV.

In this sample, this clonotype turned up many times. The chain links TRBV7-2 to TRBJ2-5; the D gene is possibly TRBD1 (5 bases). This CDR3 is built from 14 residues. The germline V gene has CDR1 SGHTA and CDR2 FQGNSA. V was pared by 0 bases and J by 6 bases, with 11 bases between. This CDR3 reads CASSLADKGKTQYF. CDR3 coding DNA: TGTGCCAGCAGCTTAGCAGACAAGGGGAAGACCCAGTACTTC.

This clonotype was seen ten or more times. J is TRBJ2-5 and V is TRBV20-1, with 10 positions matching TRBD2. Germline CDR1 and CDR2: DFQATT and SNEGSKA (reference sequence). CDR3 length equals 16 residues. J was trimmed by 4 bases and V by 1 base; bases with no gene match: 9. CDR3 bases: TGCAGTGCTAGAGGGTCTAGCGGGGGCTATAGAGAGACCCAGTACTTC. Its protein product is CSARGSSGGYRETQYF.

This clonotype appeared once. A much larger clone differs by one base, so this may be a read error. V usage is TRBV29-1 and J usage is TRBJ2-7; D is possibly TRBD1 (6 bases). Trimming took 0 bases from V and 0 from J, leaving 9 bases between them. Germline values: CDR1 SQVTM, CDR2 ANQGSEA. CDR3 length: 14 amino acids. DNA of the CDR3: TGCAGCGTTGAAGATCGGGGACACTCCTACGAGCAGTACTTC. It specifies CSVEDRGHSYEQYF.

The chain uses TRBV10-1 and TRBJ1-4; 9 bases are shared with TRBD1. CDR1 and CDR2 from the germline V gene are WNHNN and SYGVQD (reference sequence). V lost 6 bases to trimming and J lost 8 bases; unmatched junction nucleotides: 7. CDR3 length: 14 amino acids. The CDR3: CASRAGTGREKLFF. CDR3 in DNA: TGCGCCAGCAGGGCCGGGACAGGGCGAGAAAAACTGTTTTTT.

To note about this clonotype: This is likely a read error, given that the CDR3 carries no conserved phenylalanine or tryptophan at its end. No DNA is shown, since the ends of the CDR3 on it are uncertain; the CDR3 is the one TCRdb lists. The chain recombines TRBV29-1 with TRBJ1-1; the table gives TRBD1 as D, unverified against the DNA. Per the germline V gene, CDR1 is SQVTM and CDR2 is ANQGSEA. The CDR3 sequence runs 9 residues, both termini included. CDR3 in amino acids: CSVRDRNFY.

Comment on this clonotype: The junction departs from germline at one end; a sequencing error may be responsible. This sequence joins TRBV6-5 and TRBJ1-1; D is undetermined. Germline values: CDR1 MNHEY, CDR2 SVGAGI. CDR3 size: 14 residues. CDR3 amino acids: CASSYVAINSEAFF. In DNA form, the CDR3 reads TGTGCCAGCAGTTACGTAGCTATAAACAGTGAAGCTTTCTTT.

Of note for this clonotype: This may arise from a read error, as a much more abundant clone is one base away. In this CDR3 the conserved last residue, phenylalanine or tryptophan, is missing, so a read error is likely. The chain combines TRBV15 with TRBJ2-7, with D uncertain. The CDR3 sequence is 13 residues long. Per the germline V gene, CDR1 is LNHNV and CDR2 is YYDKDF (reference sequence). Trimming removed 5 bases from V and 2 bases from J, with 10 bases in between. The CDR3 region is CATSQTRTYEQYL. The CDR3 bases are TGTGCCACCAGCCAGACCAGGACCTACGAGCAGTACCTC.

This clonotype was found many times. This chain links TRBV29-1 with TRBJ2-7; TRBD1 matches 9 bases. V was pared by 3 bases and J by 4 bases, with 4 bases of the junction left unmatched. Germline-derived CDR1 and CDR2 are SQVTM and ANQGSEA. The CDR3 is made up of 13 amino acids. CDR3 nucleotides: TGCAGCGTTGATGGGACAGGGCAGTACGAGCAGTACTTC. Protein product: CSVDGTGQYEQYF.